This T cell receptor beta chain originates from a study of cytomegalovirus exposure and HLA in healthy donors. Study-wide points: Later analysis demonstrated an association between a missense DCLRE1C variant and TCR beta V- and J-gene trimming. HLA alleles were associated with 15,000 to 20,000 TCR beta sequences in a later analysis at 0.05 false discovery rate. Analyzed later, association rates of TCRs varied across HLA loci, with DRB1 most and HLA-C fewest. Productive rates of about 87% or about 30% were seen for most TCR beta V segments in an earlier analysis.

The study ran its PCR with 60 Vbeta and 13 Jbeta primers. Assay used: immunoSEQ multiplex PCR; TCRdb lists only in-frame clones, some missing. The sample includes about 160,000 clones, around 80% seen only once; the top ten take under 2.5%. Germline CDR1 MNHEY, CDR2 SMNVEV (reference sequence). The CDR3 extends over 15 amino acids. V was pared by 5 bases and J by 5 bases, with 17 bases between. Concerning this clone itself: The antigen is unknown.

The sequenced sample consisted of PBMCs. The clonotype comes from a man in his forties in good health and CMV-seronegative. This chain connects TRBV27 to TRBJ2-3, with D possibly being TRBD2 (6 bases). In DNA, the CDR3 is TGTGCCAGCAGTCGCACAGTTACCGGGAGAGATACGCAGTATTTT. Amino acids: CASSRTVTGRDTQYF.